This record looks at one T cell receptor (beta chain) sequence and its context. What it recognizes is unknown. It was CD45RO-negative cells, positively selected for CCR7, that made up naive CD8 cells, with terminally differentiated effector memory CD45RA+ cells excluded. Measured with immunoSEQ multiplex PCR; TCRdb has only the in-frame clones, and not every one. This table has about 2.2 million clones, roughly 91% appearing once. Germline V lookup: CDR1 SGHRS, CDR2 YFSETQ. The V end lost 4 bases, the J end lost 1 base, and 17 bases lay between the germline ends. This CDR3 region has 16 residues. The record originates from a study of shared clonotypes between healthy human individuals. Study observations and caveats: The represented genetic and exposure-history diversity was limited by the small number of donors.

Material for sequencing was naive CD8+ T cells from PBMCs. J is TRBJ1-1 and V is TRBV5-1; D is possibly TRBD1 (6 bases). The sequence was collected from a man aged 18 to 35 in good health. Some clones in this sample may be carry-over from other donors' samples. For the CDR3, the DNA is TGCGCCAGCAGCCCGTCCGGGGGCATGGGGAACACTGAAGCTTTCTTT. Encoded protein: CASSPSGGMGNTEAFF.